There are a few counts of the clone carrying this T cell receptor (beta chain). Its target is unknown. RNA was extracted from whole blood without cell sorting, alongside germline DNA. Researchers generated TCR beta cDNA from approximately 450 ng of total RNA, relying on a constant-region primer. ARM-PCR was slightly modified, and three nested multiplex PCR rounds with it gave rise to the TCR beta libraries. With TRBV1-TRBV30 forward primers and a C-beta reverse primer, the first two PCR rounds were run for approximately 10 cycles each. TCRdb re-called the multiplex PCR reads through MiXCR, storing one row per CDR3 protein. The sample yields fewer than 400,000 distinct CDR3 sequences, over 55% seen once. The germline V gene has CDR1 PRHDT and CDR2 FYEKMQ (reference sequence). CDR3 size: 15 residues. V was pared by 1 base and J by 1 base, with 8 bases between. This sample is part of a study of tumor-infiltrating lymphocytes in primary liver carcinoma. Study-wide points: Reduced overlap was seen in tumor-adjacent and tumor-blood pairs versus tumor region pairs.

Sequencing was performed on peripheral blood. The clonotype comes from a middle-aged man with primary liver carcinoma and hepatitis B virus infection. The V call is TRBV13, the J call TRBJ1-3; no clear D gene. Here the CDR3 reads CASSLARSSGNTIYF. Written as DNA, the CDR3 is TGTGCCAGCAGCTTAGCCCGGTCGTCTGGAAACACCATATATTTT.